This is a list of T cell receptor beta chains from one sample in a study of blood T cell repertoires in COVID-19. TCRdb keeps only in-frame clones here, not all; method: immunoSEQ multiplex PCR. In the table there are 200,000 to 300,000 clones, 84% of which are singletons. Sequenced input: peripheral blood. The source is a human donor in a cohort sampled during active COVID-19. Both conserved end residues are part of each CDR3. Fields, in order: D gene, J gene, clone size, V gene, CDR3 protein, CDR3 DNA. D genes are given only for firm matches. Rows give clone size only sometimes, using once, few, many, or a class for an expanded clone.

D gene: NA; J gene: TRBJ1-2; clone size: NA; V gene: TRBV10-1; CDR3 protein: CANSDSGENYGYTF; CDR3 DNA: TGCGCCAACAGTGATTCGGGGGAGAACTATGGCTACACCTTC
D gene: TRBD2; J gene: TRBJ2-3; clone size: NA; V gene: TRBV9; CDR3 protein: CASSADTAGEGDTQYF; CDR3 DNA: TGTGCCAGCAGCGCCGACACAGCGGGAGAGGGAGATACGCAGTATTTT
D gene: TRBD1; J gene: TRBJ2-7; clone size: NA; V gene: TRBV27; CDR3 protein: CASSMGQGYEQYF; CDR3 DNA: TGTGCCAGCAGTATGGGACAGGGGTACGAGCAGTACTTC
D gene: NA; J gene: TRBJ1-4; clone size: NA; V gene: TRBV28; CDR3 protein: CASSPAVGGINEKLFF; CDR3 DNA: TGTGCCAGCAGCCCCGCAGTTGGAGGAATAAATGAAAAACTGTTTTTT
D gene: TRBD2; J gene: TRBJ2-1; clone size: NA; V gene: TRBV7-8; CDR3 protein: CASTRYLGLAGAWASEQFF; CDR3 DNA: TGTGCCAGCACCCGATATCTAGGACTAGCGGGAGCTTGGGCCAGTGAGCAGTTCTTC
D gene: NA; J gene: TRBJ1-3; clone size: NA; V gene: TRBV7-2; CDR3 protein: CASSPPGYTIYF; CDR3 DNA: TGTGCCAGCAGCCCCCCGGGGTACACCATATATTTT
D gene: NA; J gene: TRBJ1-3; clone size: once; V gene: TRBV7-9; CDR3 protein: CASTSRVISGNTIYF; CDR3 DNA: TGTGCCAGCACCTCGAGGGTAATCTCTGGAAACACCATATATTTT
D gene: NA; J gene: TRBJ2-5; clone size: NA; V gene: TRBV25-1; CDR3 protein: CASSEGQSQETQYF; CDR3 DNA: TGTGCCAGCAGTGAAGGGCAGTCCCAAGAGACCCAGTACTTC
D gene: NA; J gene: TRBJ2-7; clone size: once; V gene: TRBV28; CDR3 protein: CASRPTGTFPEQYF; CDR3 DNA: TGTGCCAGCAGGCCCACCGGGACTTTCCCCGAGCAGTACTTC
D gene: TRBD1; J gene: TRBJ1-1; clone size: few; V gene: TRBV6-1; CDR3 protein: CASSEWGQGPITEAFF; CDR3 DNA: TGTGCCAGCAGTGAGTGGGGACAGGGGCCCATCACTGAAGCTTTCTTT
D gene: NA; J gene: TRBJ2-1; clone size: NA; V gene: TRBV3-1/TRBV3-2; CDR3 protein: CASSQVQDRYEQFF; CDR3 DNA: TGTGCCAGCAGCCAAGTCCAAGATCGGTATGAGCAGTTCTTC
D gene: NA; J gene: TRBJ2-1; clone size: NA; V gene: TRBV6-1; CDR3 protein: CASSYRVVDEQFF; CDR3 DNA: TGTGCCAGCAGTTATCGAGTAGTTGATGAGCAGTTCTTC
D gene: NA; J gene: TRBJ1-2; clone size: few; V gene: TRBV19; CDR3 protein: CASSDGQSGNYGYTF; CDR3 DNA: TGTGCCAGTAGTGACGGACAAAGCGGGAACTATGGCTACACCTTC
D gene: NA; J gene: TRBJ2-3; clone size: NA; V gene: TRBV7-2; CDR3 protein: CASSLDSLTDTQYF; CDR3 DNA: TGTGCCAGCAGCTTAGACAGTCTCACAGATACGCAGTATTTT
D gene: TRBD2; J gene: TRBJ2-5; clone size: NA; V gene: TRBV28; CDR3 protein: CASSFRLAGARGKETQYF; CDR3 DNA: TGTGCCAGCAGTTTTCGACTAGCGGGGGCGCGGGGGAAAGAGACCCAGTACTTC
D gene: TRBD1; J gene: TRBJ2-6; clone size: NA; V gene: TRBV5-1; CDR3 protein: CASSPTGTGSSGANVLTF; CDR3 DNA: TGCGCCAGCAGCCCAACCGGGACAGGGAGCTCTGGGGCCAACGTCCTGACTTTC
D gene: TRBD2; J gene: TRBJ2-2; clone size: NA; V gene: TRBV10-1; CDR3 protein: CASSGLAPGELFF; CDR3 DNA: TGCGCCAGCAGTGGACTAGCCCCCGGGGAGCTGTTTTTT
D gene: NA; J gene: TRBJ1-6; clone size: NA; V gene: TRBV3-1/TRBV3-2; CDR3 protein: CASSQAYGQQRFPNSPLHF; CDR3 DNA: TGTGCCAGCAGCCAAGCGTATGGACAGCAACGTTTCCCAAATTCACCCCTCCACTTT
D gene: NA; J gene: TRBJ2-7; clone size: NA; V gene: TRBV7-9; CDR3 protein: CASLGLGLASHEQYF; CDR3 DNA: TGTGCCAGTTTGGGGCTAGGGCTAGCGTCCCACGAGCAGTACTTC
D gene: TRBD1; J gene: TRBJ2-7; clone size: NA; V gene: TRBV13; CDR3 protein: CASRRQGYEQYF; CDR3 DNA: TGTGCCAGCAGGCGACAGGGCTACGAGCAGTACTTC
D gene: NA; J gene: TRBJ2-1; clone size: NA; V gene: TRBV15; CDR3 protein: CATSRGGAIVIDEQFF; CDR3 DNA: TGTGCCACCAGCAGAGGGGGAGCAATAGTAATCGATGAGCAGTTCTTC
D gene: TRBD2; J gene: TRBJ2-3; clone size: NA; V gene: TRBV20-1; CDR3 protein: CSASLFPGGRTDTQYF; CDR3 DNA: TGCAGTGCTAGTTTATTTCCGGGAGGTCGCACAGATACGCAGTATTTT
D gene: TRBD2; J gene: TRBJ2-1; clone size: NA; V gene: TRBV6-5; CDR3 protein: CASRTSGVGKQFF; CDR3 DNA: TGTGCCAGCAGGACTAGCGGGGTGGGCAAGCAGTTCTTC
D gene: TRBD2; J gene: TRBJ2-7; clone size: NA; V gene: TRBV28; CDR3 protein: CASNAGGREQYF; CDR3 DNA: TGTGCCAGCAATGCGGGAGGGCGCGAGCAGTACTTC
D gene: TRBD1; J gene: TRBJ2-5; clone size: NA; V gene: TRBV19; CDR3 protein: CASRYRDRGSETQYF; CDR3 DNA: TGTGCCAGCCGGTACCGGGACAGGGGGTCAGAGACCCAGTACTTC
D gene: TRBD1; J gene: TRBJ1-2; clone size: NA; V gene: TRBV19; CDR3 protein: CASSTQGQGYGYTF; CDR3 DNA: TGTGCCAGTAGTACCCAGGGACAGGGCTATGGCTACACCTTC
D gene: NA; J gene: TRBJ2-7; clone size: NA; V gene: TRBV5-1; CDR3 protein: CASSLEGLVYEQYF; CDR3 DNA: TGCGCCAGCAGCTTGGAGGGACTCGTCTACGAGCAGTACTTC
D gene: NA; J gene: TRBJ2-1; clone size: NA; V gene: TRBV5-4; CDR3 protein: CASSFQKGALGNEQFF; CDR3 DNA: TGTGCCAGCAGCTTTCAAAAGGGAGCGCTCGGCAATGAGCAGTTCTTC
D gene: TRBD2; J gene: TRBJ2-3; clone size: NA; V gene: TRBV27; CDR3 protein: CASSVAGELTDTQYF; CDR3 DNA: TGTGCCAGCAGTGTAGCGGGAGAGTTGACAGATACGCAGTATTTT
D gene: NA; J gene: TRBJ1-5; clone size: NA; V gene: TRBV5-8; CDR3 protein: CASSLLRYSNQPQHF; CDR3 DNA: TGTGCCAGCAGCTTGCTTAGATATAGCAATCAGCCCCAGCATTTT
D gene: NA; J gene: TRBJ1-5; clone size: NA; V gene: TRBV19; CDR3 protein: CASSIWGEIGTQPQHF; CDR3 DNA: TGTGCCAGTAGTATATGGGGGGAAATAGGGACTCAGCCCCAGCATTTT
D gene: NA; J gene: TRBJ2-3; clone size: NA; V gene: TRBV18; CDR3 protein: CASSPRDFTDTQYF; CDR3 DNA: TGTGCCAGCTCACCCAGGGACTTCACAGATACGCAGTATTTT
D gene: NA; J gene: TRBJ2-4; clone size: NA; V gene: TRBV5-1; CDR3 protein: CASSFGQGAKNIQYF; CDR3 DNA: TGCGCCAGCAGCTTTGGGCAGGGGGCCAAAAACATTCAGTACTTC
D gene: NA; J gene: TRBJ1-3; clone size: NA; V gene: TRBV6-5; CDR3 protein: CASKRVGDSGNTIYF; CDR3 DNA: TGTGCCAGCAAGCGGGTCGGAGACTCTGGAAACACCATATATTTT
D gene: TRBD1; J gene: TRBJ1-2; clone size: NA; V gene: TRBV5-4; CDR3 protein: CASISAQGVGGYTF; CDR3 DNA: TGTGCCAGCATCTCGGCGCAGGGGGTTGGTGGCTACACCTTC
D gene: TRBD2; J gene: TRBJ2-4; clone size: NA; V gene: TRBV6-5; CDR3 protein: CASRVRLAGGNIQYF; CDR3 DNA: TGTGCCAGCAGGGTGAGACTAGCGGGAGGGAACATTCAGTACTTC
D gene: NA; J gene: TRBJ1-1; clone size: NA; V gene: TRBV11-3; CDR3 protein: CASRRGSLAFF; CDR3 DNA: TGTGCCAGCCGGCGGGGGTCACTCGCTTTCTTT
D gene: NA; J gene: TRBJ1-2; clone size: many; V gene: TRBV15; CDR3 protein: CATSIRLTGVGYTF; CDR3 DNA: TGTGCCACCAGCATTAGACTGACCGGTGTTGGCTACACCTTC
D gene: TRBD1; J gene: TRBJ1-2; clone size: few; V gene: TRBV10-3; CDR3 protein: CAINLGQNYGYTF; CDR3 DNA: TGTGCCATCAACCTGGGACAGAACTATGGCTACACCTTC
D gene: TRBD2; J gene: TRBJ2-5; clone size: NA; V gene: TRBV6-5; CDR3 protein: CASTTSGGQETQYF; CDR3 DNA: TGTGCCAGCACGACTAGCGGAGGCCAAGAGACCCAGTACTTC
D gene: TRBD1; J gene: TRBJ1-2; clone size: NA; V gene: TRBV18; CDR3 protein: CASSPTGAYGYTF; CDR3 DNA: TGTGCCAGCTCACCGACAGGGGCCTATGGCTACACCTTC
D gene: NA; J gene: TRBJ1-3; clone size: NA; V gene: TRBV19; CDR3 protein: CASSPVNSGNTIYF; CDR3 DNA: TGTGCCAGTAGCCCCGTTAACTCTGGAAACACCATATATTTT
D gene: NA; J gene: TRBJ1-4; clone size: NA; V gene: TRBV7-2; CDR3 protein: CASSVDSGVNEKLFF; CDR3 DNA: TGTGCCAGCAGCGTTGACAGTGGGGTAAATGAAAAACTGTTTTTT
D gene: TRBD1; J gene: TRBJ2-3; clone size: NA; V gene: TRBV24-1; CDR3 protein: CATSPGTVTDTQYF; CDR3 DNA: TGTGCCACCTCCCCGGGGACAGTCACAGATACGCAGTATTTT
D gene: TRBD2; J gene: TRBJ2-5; clone size: NA; V gene: TRBV7-8; CDR3 protein: CASSQQRGGRETQYF; CDR3 DNA: TGTGCCAGCAGCCAACAGCGGGGGGGCAGAGAGACCCAGTACTTC
D gene: TRBD2; J gene: TRBJ2-3; clone size: NA; V gene: TRBV4-1; CDR3 protein: CASSASGNTDTQYF; CDR3 DNA: TGCGCCAGCAGCGCTAGCGGGAACACAGATACGCAGTATTTT
D gene: TRBD1; J gene: TRBJ2-7; clone size: NA; V gene: TRBV11-2; CDR3 protein: CASRRQGLSYEQYF; CDR3 DNA: TGTGCCAGCAGGAGACAGGGCCTCTCCTACGAGCAGTACTTC
D gene: NA; J gene: TRBJ2-7; clone size: NA; V gene: TRBV19; CDR3 protein: CASGKGPNSYEQYF; CDR3 DNA: TGTGCCAGTGGGAAGGGGCCGAATTCCTACGAGCAGTACTTC
D gene: NA; J gene: TRBJ2-2; clone size: NA; V gene: TRBV2; CDR3 protein: CASQGGSRNTGELFF; CDR3 DNA: TGTGCCAGCCAGGGGGGCTCGAGGAACACCGGGGAGCTGTTTTTT
D gene: TRBD2; J gene: TRBJ2-7; clone size: NA; V gene: TRBV24-1; CDR3 protein: CATSGTSAYEQYF; CDR3 DNA: TGTGCCACCAGCGGGACTAGCGCATACGAGCAGTACTTC
D gene: NA; J gene: TRBJ2-3; clone size: NA; V gene: TRBV5-1; CDR3 protein: CASSTEAPVLAGDTQYF; CDR3 DNA: TGCGCCAGCAGCACCGAGGCCCCGGTGCTAGCCGGAGATACGCAGTATTTT
D gene: NA; J gene: TRBJ2-1; clone size: NA; V gene: TRBV11-2; CDR3 protein: CATLGRGERSNEQFF; CDR3 DNA: TGTGCCACCCTGGGGAGGGGGGAGCGGTCGAATGAGCAGTTCTTC
D gene: NA; J gene: TRBJ1-5; clone size: NA; V gene: TRBV19; CDR3 protein: CASSIQGARNQPQHF; CDR3 DNA: TGTGCCAGTAGTATACAAGGGGCGCGCAATCAGCCCCAGCATTTT
D gene: TRBD1; J gene: TRBJ1-1; clone size: once; V gene: TRBV4-1; CDR3 protein: CASSQGQGNTEAFF; CDR3 DNA: TGCGCCAGCAGCCAGGGACAGGGCAACACTGAAGCTTTCTTT
D gene: NA; J gene: TRBJ2-3; clone size: NA; V gene: TRBV19; CDR3 protein: CASSIFSSPDTQYF; CDR3 DNA: TGTGCCAGTAGTATTTTTTCGTCTCCAGATACGCAGTATTTT